These T cell receptor beta chains were read from a single sample in a study of identical twins. Each CDR3 protein is one row after TCRdb ran MiXCR on the 5' RACE reads. Found here are some 97,000 distinct CDR3 sequences, 5.9% of them singletons; the top ten hold roughly 12%. What was sequenced was memory T cells sorted from blood. These receptors all stem from a woman between 45 and 60 years old in good health. Each CDR3 is given with its conserved first and last residue. Fields, in order: V gene, clone size, J gene, D gene, CDR3 protein, CDR3 DNA. The D gene is left open where the match is weak. Not every row has a clone size; where given, it reads once, few, many or a size class.

V gene: TRBV10-3
clone size: many
J gene: TRBJ2-1
D gene: TRBD2
CDR3 protein: CAISPREGSYNEQFF
CDR3 DNA: TGTGCCATCAGTCCCCGGGAGGGCTCCTACAATGAGCAGTTCTTC

V gene: TRBV4-2
clone size: many
J gene: TRBJ2-1
D gene: TRBD2
CDR3 protein: CASSQDELAGSNEQFF
CDR3 DNA: TGTGCCAGCAGCCAAGATGAGTTAGCGGGAAGCAATGAGCAGTTCTTC

V gene: TRBV6-5
clone size: many
J gene: TRBJ2-7
D gene: TRBD2
CDR3 protein: CASSPLAGGPYEQYF
CDR3 DNA: TGTGCCAGCAGTCCTCTAGCGGGAGGGCCGTACGAGCAGTACTTC

V gene: TRBV6-5
clone size: -
J gene: TRBJ2-6
D gene: TRBD2
CDR3 protein: CASRPGLADSGANVLTF
CDR3 DNA: TGTGCCAGCAGACCGGGACTAGCGGATTCTGGGGCCAACGTCCTGACTTTC

V gene: TRBV6-4
clone size: many
J gene: TRBJ2-1
D gene: TRBD2
CDR3 protein: CASSDLRLALRNNEQFF
CDR3 DNA: TGTGCCAGCAGTGACTTAAGACTAGCCCTCAGAAACAATGAGCAGTTCTTC

V gene: TRBV18
clone size: few
J gene: TRBJ2-5
D gene: -
CDR3 protein: CASGTTGTGETQYF
CDR3 DNA: TGTGCCAGCGGAACGACCGGAACGGGGGAGACCCAGTACTTC

V gene: TRBV3-1
clone size: few
J gene: TRBJ2-3
D gene: -
CDR3 protein: CASSPPYTDTQYF
CDR3 DNA: TGTGCCAGCAGCCCCCCCTACACAGATACGCAGTATTTT

V gene: TRBV5-1
clone size: many
J gene: TRBJ1-4
D gene: -
CDR3 protein: CASSPPRHEKLFF
CDR3 DNA: TGCGCCAGCAGTCCCCCCAGACACGAAAAACTGTTTTTT

V gene: TRBV5-1
clone size: many
J gene: TRBJ2-4
D gene: -
CDR3 protein: CASSRDSQSIQYF
CDR3 DNA: TGCGCCAGCAGCCGGGACTCCCAGAGCATTCAGTACTTC

V gene: TRBV4-1
clone size: medium-sized
J gene: TRBJ2-5
D gene: TRBD2
CDR3 protein: CASSQDRAGGNQETQYF
CDR3 DNA: TGCGCCAGCAGCCAAGATAGGGCGGGAGGCAACCAAGAGACCCAGTACTTC

V gene: TRBV20-1
clone size: many
J gene: TRBJ2-7
D gene: -
CDR3 protein: CSALTSYEQYF
CDR3 DNA: TGCAGTGCGCTAACGTCCTACGAGCAGTACTTC

V gene: TRBV7-9
clone size: many
J gene: TRBJ1-1
D gene: TRBD1
CDR3 protein: CASSSSGQGIYTEAFF
CDR3 DNA: TGTGCCAGCAGCTCCTCAGGACAGGGAATCTACACTGAAGCTTTCTTT

V gene: TRBV5-1
clone size: many
J gene: TRBJ2-7
D gene: TRBD1
CDR3 protein: CASSLADRDPEQYF
CDR3 DNA: TGCGCCAGCAGCTTGGCAGACAGGGACCCCGAGCAGTACTTC

V gene: TRBV19
clone size: many
J gene: TRBJ2-1
D gene: -
CDR3 protein: CASSEISYNEQFF
CDR3 DNA: TGTGCCAGTAGTGAGATCTCCTACAATGAGCAGTTCTTC

V gene: TRBV7-9
clone size: -
J gene: TRBJ2-5
D gene: TRBD1
CDR3 protein: CASSFPRTGSQETQYF
CDR3 DNA: TGTGCCAGCAGCTTCCCTCGGACAGGGTCCCAAGAGACCCAGTACTTC

V gene: TRBV11-2
clone size: -
J gene: TRBJ2-2
D gene: TRBD1
CDR3 protein: CASSGGQGPRTGELFF
CDR3 DNA: TGTGCCAGCAGCGGGGGACAGGGCCCTAGGACCGGGGAGCTGTTTTTT

V gene: TRBV6-1
clone size: -
J gene: TRBJ2-7
D gene: -
CDR3 protein: CASSERRSRIRYEQYF
CDR3 DNA: TGTGCCAGCAGTGAACGCCGGTCGAGGATCAGATACGAGCAGTACTTC

V gene: TRBV29-1
clone size: many
J gene: TRBJ2-4
D gene: -
CDR3 protein: CSVEDPGKNIQYF
CDR3 DNA: TGCAGCGTTGAAGATCCAGGGAAAAACATTCAGTACTTC

V gene: TRBV12-5
clone size: many
J gene: TRBJ2-1
D gene: -
CDR3 protein: CASGLVPNNEQFF
CDR3 DNA: TGTGCTAGTGGTTTGGTACCCAACAATGAGCAGTTCTTC

V gene: TRBV5-1
clone size: many
J gene: TRBJ2-5
D gene: -
CDR3 protein: CASSLAGIQETQYF
CDR3 DNA: TGCGCCAGCAGCTTGGCTGGCATCCAAGAGACCCAGTACTTC

V gene: TRBV2
clone size: many
J gene: TRBJ2-2
D gene: TRBD1
CDR3 protein: CASSRDRDPGELFF
CDR3 DNA: TGTGCCAGTTCCCGGGACAGGGATCCCGGGGAGCTGTTTTTT

V gene: TRBV7-8
clone size: few
J gene: TRBJ2-1
D gene: TRBD2
CDR3 protein: CASSPGLAGRDEQFF
CDR3 DNA: TGTGCCAGCAGTCCTGGACTAGCGGGGAGGGATGAGCAGTTCTTC

V gene: TRBV3-1
clone size: -
J gene: TRBJ1-4
D gene: -
CDR3 protein: CASSQVPNEKLFF
CDR3 DNA: TGTGCCAGCAGCCAAGTTCCTAATGAAAAACTGTTTTTT